The 29 T cell receptor beta chains below were found in one sample sequenced in a study of spatial heterogeneity in lung cancer. TCRdb recomputed calls from the 5' RACE reads with MiXCR, one row per CDR3 protein. This repertoire shows fewer than 3,000 distinct CDR3 sequences, 14% to 15% found once; its top ten account for 20% to 25%. The time point was: sample taken at primary tumor resection. The source was normal lung tissue next to the tumor, collected at surgery. The receptors were sampled from a male donor with early-stage non-small cell lung cancer.

This clonotype has at least ten counts. The chain combines TRBV4-1 with TRBJ2-3; 13 bases line up with TRBD2. The CDR3 consists of 22 residues. J gave up 0 bases and V 4 bases, and 19 bases lay outside the gene matches. CDR1 MGHRA and CDR2 YSYEKL come from the germline V gene. CDR3 nucleotides: TGCGCCAGCAGCCTTACTGGAGGGTCCGGGACTAGCGGGATCCCTAGCACAGATACGCAGTATTTT. It encodes CASSLTGGSGTSGIPSTDTQYF.

In its sample, this clonotype is medium-sized (0.01 to 0.1%). V gene TRBV7-2 combines with J gene TRBJ1-2; 7 bases match TRBD1. CDR1 SGHTA and CDR2 FQGNSA come from the germline V gene. This CDR3 has 14 amino acids. The ends lost 1 base at V and 4 bases at J; junction bases unmatched: 3. The CDR3 bases are TGTGCCAGCAGCTTAGGAGGGGGCCTCTATGGCTACACCTTC. Its translation: CASSLGGGLYGYTF.

In this sample, this clonotype is large. V gene TRBV12-3 or TRBV12-4 combines with J gene TRBJ1-1; D call uncertain. V was shortened by 2 bases and J by 6 bases, with 7 bases between the two germline ends. The CDR3 is 12 amino acids. CDR3 sequence (DNA): TGTGCCAGCAGTTTATTTGCGGCTGAAGCTTTCTTT. It codes for CASSLFAAEAFF.

In this sample, this clonotype turned up a few times. This chain connects TRBV7-9 to TRBJ2-7; no clear D gene. CDR1 is SEHNR, CDR2 FQNEAQ, per germline (reference sequence). The CDR3 runs 14 residues. The V end was cut by 0 bases, the J end by 3 bases, with 9 bases between. The CDR3 spells CASSLAGVNYEQYF. The DNA of the CDR3 is TGTGCCAGCAGCTTAGCGGGTGTAAACTACGAGCAGTACTTC.

This clonotype counts as medium-sized (0.01 to 0.1%). The V and J genes are TRBV20-1 and TRBJ1-1; 7 bases map to TRBD1. With V trimmed by 7 bases and J by 6 bases, 14 bases remained unmatched. Per the germline V gene, CDR1 is DFQATT and CDR2 is SNEGSKA (reference sequence). The CDR3 extends over 14 amino acids. The CDR3 bases are TGCAGTGTTCATAACAGGGGCCCAAGGCCTGAAGCTTTCTTT. Translation gives CSVHNRGPRPEAFF.

The chain has TRBV27 and TRBJ1-5; no reliable D call. The CDR3 runs 13 residues. V lost 1 base to trimming and J lost 7 bases, with 8 bases between them. Germline loops: CDR1 MNHEY, CDR2 SMNVEV (reference sequence). CDR3 sequence (DNA): TGTGCCAGCAGTTTATTGGTGGGGCAGCCCCAGCATTTT. Protein sequence: CASSLLVGQPQHF.

Only a few counts were recorded for this clonotype. The chain recombines TRBV10-2 with TRBJ2-1; 7 bases are shared with TRBD2. V was clipped by 5 bases and J by 6 bases; unmatched bases: 10. CDR1 WSHSY and CDR2 SAAADI come from the germline V gene. This CDR3 has 15 amino acids. The CDR3 sequence: CASSLFTSVGNEQFF. CDR3 DNA sequence: TGCGCCAGCAGTCTTTTCACTAGCGTCGGCAATGAGCAGTTCTTC.

This clonotype was observed a single time. The genes are TRBV5-5 and TRBJ2-1, with D perhaps given as TRBD1 or TRBD2 (5 bases each). Between the trimmed V and J ends, which lost 4 bases and 7 bases, there was a span of 18 bases. This CDR3 is 15 amino acids long. CDR1 and CDR2 from the germline V gene are SGHKS and YYEKEE (reference sequence). The CDR3: CASSKGYGALNEQFF. CDR3 coding DNA: TGTGCCAGCAGCAAGGGGTACGGGGCCTTGAATGAGCAGTTCTTC.

This rearrangement joins TRBV6-2 or TRBV6-3 to TRBJ2-2; 7 bases agree with TRBD1. After removal of 6 bases from V and 6 bases from J, the junction contained 7 bases not matched to a gene. This CDR3 comprises 14 residues. CDR1 is MNHEY, CDR2 SVGEGT, per germline. CDR3 in DNA: TGTGCCAGCAGAGGCCAGGGGGAGTCCGGGGAGCTGTTTTTT. It yields the protein CASRGQGESGELFF.

By share, this clonotype counts as medium-sized. The genes are TRBV20-1 and TRBJ1-4; 9 positions match TRBD1. Germline-derived CDR1 and CDR2 are DFQATT and SNEGSKA (reference sequence). The CDR3 sequence is 13 residues long. V lost 7 bases and J lost 4; bases outside the gene matches: 4. CDR3 loop: CSGGGQGNEKLFF. CDR3 nucleotide sequence: TGCAGTGGTGGGGGACAGGGTAATGAAAAACTGTTTTTT.

This clonotype is classed as medium-sized. J is TRBJ2-2 and V is TRBV11-2; 7 nucleotides line up with TRBD1. The V gene's germline CDR1 is SGHAT and CDR2 FQNNGV. The junction had 11 bases not matched to a gene; V was cut back by 1 base and J by 6 bases. The CDR3 runs to 17 residues. CDR3 protein: CASSLGDSSRFPGELFF. CDR3 coding DNA: TGTGCCAGCAGCTTAGGGGACAGTTCAAGATTTCCCGGGGAGCTGTTTTTT.

The chain is built from TRBV5-1 and TRBJ2-7; the D gene is possibly TRBD1 (6 bases). The length of the CDR3 is 14 residues. Trimming pared 4 bases from V and 5 bases from J, leaving 16 bases between. CDR1 SGHRS and CDR2 YFSETQ come from the germline V gene. CDR3 in amino acids: CASSALTGSNEQYF. The CDR3 nucleotides are TGCGCCAGCAGCGCGCTTACAGGGTCCAACGAGCAGTACTTC. Drawing the rest from reference TRBV5-1 and TRBJ2-7, the complete variable domain is KAGVTQTPRYLIKTRGQQVTLSCSPISGHRSVSWYQQTPGQGLQFLFEYFSETQRNKGNFPGRFSGRQFSNSRSEMNVSTLELGDSALYLCASSALTGSNEQYFGPGTRLTVT.

By proportion, this clonotype is medium-sized. This chain joins TRBV5-1 and TRBJ2-5; TRBD2 might be the D (5 bases). Germline CDR1 is SGHRS and CDR2 is YFSETQ. Trimming shortened V by 0 bases and J by 7 bases, and 16 bases separated the two germline ends. The length of the CDR3 is 15 residues. The CDR3 DNA sequence: TGCGCCAGCAGCTTGGTATCAGCCGGAGGTTCGACCCAGTACTTC. This gives the protein CASSLVSAGGSTQYF.

V usage is TRBV29-1 and J usage is TRBJ2-3; TRBD1 matches at 7 bases. V was clipped by 5 bases and J by 0 bases; unmatched bases: 5. The germline V gene encodes CDR1 SQVTM and CDR2 ANQGSEA. The CDR3 extends over 14 amino acids. CDR3 nucleotide sequence: TGCAGCGTTTACACAGGGGCTAGCACAGATACGCAGTATTTT. It is translated as CSVYTGASTDTQYF.

The sample holds a few counts of this clonotype. The chain employs TRBV15 and TRBJ2-5; the D gene could be TRBD1 or TRBD2 (5 bases each). Looked up from germline, CDR1 is LNHNV and CDR2 is YYDKDF (reference sequence). V was trimmed by 1 base and J by 5 bases, leaving 11 bases between them. CDR3 length: 14 residues. In DNA, the CDR3 is TGTGCCACCAGCAGAGGGTGGGGGAGCGAGACCCAGTACTTC. Protein sequence: CATSRGWGSETQYF. Full variable domain (rest looked up from reference TRBV15 and TRBJ2-5): DAMVIQNPRYQVTQFGKPVTLSCSQTLNHNVMYWYQQKSSQAPKLLFHYYDKDFNNEADTPDNFQSRRPNTSFCFLDIRSPGLGDTAMYLCATSRGWGSETQYFGPGTRLLVL.

In this sample, this clonotype turned up a few times. The V gene is TRBV7-2, the J gene TRBJ1-6, with 10 bases fitting TRBD1. The CDR3 loop spans 16 amino acids. Germline CDR1 is SGHTA and CDR2 is FQGNSA. V lost 2 bases to trimming and J lost 6 bases; unmatched junction nucleotides: 4. The CDR3 DNA reads as TGTGCCAGCAGCTTATACGGGACAGGGGTTAATTCACCCCTCCACTTT. This codes for CASSLYGTGVNSPLHF.

In its sample, this clonotype ranks as medium-sized. The chain is built from TRBV2 and TRBJ2-1, with a weak D call TRBD2 (5 bases). In germline, CDR1 is SNHLY, CDR2 FYNNEI. Deletions cut 2 bases from V and 14 bases from J, with 10 bases between. CDR3 size: 11 residues. CDR3 sequence (DNA): TGTGCCAGCAGTGAAACCCTGGGAGAGTTCTTC. This translates into CASSETLGEFF.

This clonotype qualifies as medium-sized. J is TRBJ2-2 and V is TRBV24-1; possible D gene TRBD1, 5 bases. The CDR3 has 13 residues. Germline V gene sequence: CDR1 KGHDR, CDR2 SFDVKD. V lost 7 bases and J 6 bases, leaving 11 bases between the germline ends. The CDR3 reads CATSPGIPGELFF. The CDR3 DNA follows: TGTGCCACCAGCCCAGGGATACCCGGGGAGCTGTTTTTT.

The V call is TRBV9, the J call TRBJ2-7; possibly TRBD2 for D (6 bases). Germline V lookup: CDR1 SGDLS, CDR2 YYNGEE. CDR3 length: 15 amino acids. Trimming took off 4 bases at V and 3 bases at J, with 17 bases between the two ends. CDR3 DNA sequence: TGTGCCAGCAGCCCCGGAGGGGCTCAAGGCTACGAGCAGTACTTC. This translates into CASSPGGAQGYEQYF.

By share, this clonotype counts as large (0.1 to 1%). This chain links TRBV28 with TRBJ2-7, with 11 nucleotides matching TRBD1. The CDR3 runs 15 residues. Germline lookup yields CDR1 MDHEN and CDR2 SYDVKM. After removal of 5 bases from V and 5 bases from J, the junction contained 8 bases not matched to a gene. The CDR3 spells CASSPPGQGVDEQYF. CDR3 nucleotide sequence: TGTGCCAGCAGTCCCCCGGGACAGGGGGTTGACGAGCAGTACTTC.

Judged by abundance, this clonotype is large. CDR3 coding DNA: TGTGCCAGCAGTTACCGGGACAACACTGAAGCTTTCTTT. Protein product: CASSYRDNTEAFF. The rearrangement uses TRBV6-2 or TRBV6-3 and TRBJ1-1, with D perhaps TRBD1 (5 bases). Germline lookup yields CDR1 MNHEY and CDR2 SVGEGT. The CDR3 contains 13 residues. Trimming left V 2 bases short and J 2 bases short, with 6 bases between.

The table lists this clonotype with a few counts. The gene calls are TRBV7-3 and TRBJ1-1, with D unclear. The CDR3 consists of 13 residues. Trimming took off 2 bases at V and 5 bases at J, with 9 bases between the two ends. The germline CDR1 and CDR2 sequences are SGHTA and FQGTGA. The CDR3 protein is CASSLYFDTEAFF. In DNA, the CDR3 is TGTGCCAGCAGCTTATATTTCGATACTGAAGCTTTCTTT.

Within the sample, this clonotype is medium-sized. This rearrangement joins TRBV28 to TRBJ1-6; D not certain. Trimming removed 7 bases at V and 7 bases at J, with 8 bases between. Germline V gene sequence: CDR1 MDHEN, CDR2 SYDVKM. This CDR3 has 12 residues. The CDR3 DNA reads as TGTGCCAGCACCGAAACAAATTCACCCCTCCACTTT. It translates to CASTETNSPLHF.

The chain joins TRBV5-6 to TRBJ2-7, with TRBD1 as a possible D gene (6 bases). The CDR3 spans 18 residues. V was shortened by 0 bases and J by 0 bases, with 19 bases between the two germline ends. The germline V gene has CDR1 SGHDT and CDR2 YYEEEE. CDR3 DNA: TGTGCCAGCAGCTTGGGCCCCCCGCAGGGGTCGAGCTCCTACGAGCAGTACTTC. Translated, it gives CASSLGPPQGSSSYEQYF. The variable domain in full, completed from reference TRBV5-6 and TRBJ2-7, reads DAGVTQSPTHLIKTRGQQVTLRCSPKSGHDTVSWYQQALGQGPQFIFQYYEEEERQRGNFPDRFSGHQFPNYSSELNVNALLLGDSALYLCASSLGPPQGSSSYEQYFGPGTRLTVT.

The chain has TRBV20-1 and TRBJ2-7; no clear D gene. CDR1 is DFQATT and CDR2 is SNEGSKA in the germline V gene (reference sequence). This CDR3 region has 11 residues. The V gene lost 3 bases and the J gene lost 9 bases, with 12 bases spanning the gap. The CDR3 protein is CSARDLEVQYF. DNA of the CDR3: TGCAGTGCTAGGGACCTCGAGGTGCAGTACTTC.

This clonotype is labeled as medium-sized. The chain combines TRBV29-1 with TRBJ2-4; the match to TRBD2 covers 13 bases. The J segment lost 6 bases and the V segment lost 6 bases, leaving 14 bases of the junction unmatched. CDR1 is SQVTM, CDR2 ANQGSEA, per germline. The CDR3 consists of 17 residues. For the CDR3, the DNA is TGCAGCGTGACGATCACTAGCGGGAGGGCCGGGAGAAACATTCAGTACTTC. This translates into CSVTITSGRAGRNIQYF.

This clonotype was found many times. The CDR3 protein is CATSEGSATNEKLFF. The CDR3 DNA is TGTGCCACCAGCGAAGGGTCGGCAACTAATGAAAAACTGTTTTTT. The chain recombines TRBV24-1 with TRBJ1-4; no firm D call. This CDR3 comprises 15 residues. Trimming cost V 7 bases and J 0 bases, with 11 bases left between them. Germline assignment: CDR1 KGHDR and CDR2 SFDVKD.

This clonotype occurred many times. Mismatch with germline at one junction end may stem from a read error. The rearrangement uses TRBV5-6 and TRBJ2-1; 11 bases align to TRBD2. The CDR3 covers 14 residues. The V gene's germline CDR1 is SGHDT and CDR2 YYEEEE. The CDR3 reads CASSFSGRDNDQFF. DNA for the CDR3: TGTGCCAGCAGCTTTAGCGGGAGGGATAATGATCAGTTCTTC. Supplemented by reference TRBV5-6 and TRBJ2-1, the full variable domain reads DAGVTQSPTHLIKTRGQQVTLRCSPKSGHDTVSWYQQALGQGPQFIFQYYEEEERQRGNFPDRFSGHQFPNYSSELNVNALLLGDSALYLCASSFSGRDNDQFFGPGTRLTVL.

This clonotype is labeled large. V usage is TRBV12-3 or TRBV12-4 and J usage is TRBJ2-7; D is unresolved. There are 11 residues in the CDR3. The V gene lost 6 bases and the J gene lost 6 bases, with 9 bases spanning the gap. The CDR3 bases are TGTGCCAGCAGCCGCCTAAGCGAGCAGTACTTC. Residues: CASSRLSEQYF.